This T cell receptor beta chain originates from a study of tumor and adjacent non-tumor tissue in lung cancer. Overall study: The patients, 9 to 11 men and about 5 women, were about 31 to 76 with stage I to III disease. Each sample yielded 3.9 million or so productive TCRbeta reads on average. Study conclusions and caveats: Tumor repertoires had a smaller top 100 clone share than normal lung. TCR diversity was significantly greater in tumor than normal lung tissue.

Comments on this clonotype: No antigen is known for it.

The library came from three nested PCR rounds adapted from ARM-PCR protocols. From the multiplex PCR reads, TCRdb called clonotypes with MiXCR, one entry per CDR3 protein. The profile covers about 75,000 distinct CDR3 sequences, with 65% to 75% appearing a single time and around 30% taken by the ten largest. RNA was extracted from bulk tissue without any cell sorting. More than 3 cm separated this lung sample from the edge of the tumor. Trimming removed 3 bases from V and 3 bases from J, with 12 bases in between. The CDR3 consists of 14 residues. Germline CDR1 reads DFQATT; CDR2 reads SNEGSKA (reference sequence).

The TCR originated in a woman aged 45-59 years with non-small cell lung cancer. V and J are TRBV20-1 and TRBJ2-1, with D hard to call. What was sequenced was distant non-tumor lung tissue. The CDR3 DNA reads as TGCAGTGCTAGCGTGAGAAACTACTACAATGAGCAGTTCTTC. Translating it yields CSASVRNYYNEQFF.